Each of the 7 T cell receptor beta chains below was sequenced from the same sample in a study of a mutant IDH1 vaccine in newly diagnosed glioma. Generated by immunoSEQ multiplex PCR, the TCRdb table keeps only in-frame clones and is missing some. The sample has about 69,000 clones, around 86% seen once. Time point of the sample: baseline, week 1 (first vaccination visit). Treatment meaning: pre-vaccination baseline after standard-of-care therapy. Material: PBMCs, obtained from a glioma patient treated with radiotherapy, temozolomide or both. All receptors derive from a man under 40 with glioma.

The chain uses TRBV11-2 and TRBJ2-2, with 7 bases fitting TRBD1. The germline gives CDR1 SGHAT, CDR2 FQNNGV. The CDR3 length is 16 residues. The ends lost 8 bases at V and 0 bases at J; junction bases unmatched: 9. The CDR3 nucleotides read TGTGCCAGCTGTCTGGGACAGCTGTCGAACACCGGGGAGCTGTTTTTT. It yields the protein CASCLGQLSNTGELFF.

The chain employs TRBV28 and TRBJ1-5, with D possibly being TRBD1 (6 bases). The V gene's germline CDR1 is MDHEN and CDR2 SYDVKM. V was pared by 4 bases and J by 6 bases, with 19 bases between. This CDR3 has 16 residues. The CDR3, as DNA: TGTGCCAGCAGTTGGGAGGGGGGTAGGATCGGTCAGCCCCAGCATTTT. Amino acid sequence: CASSWEGGRIGQPQHF.

Of note for this clone: An end of the junction differs from the germline gene, which may be a read error. The chain employs TRBV7-9 and TRBJ1-3; tentatively, D is TRBD1 (5 bases). Germline values: CDR1 SEHNR, CDR2 FQNEAQ (reference sequence). The CDR3 loop spans 13 amino acids. CDR3 bases: TGTGCCAGGGGGGACTTTACTGGAAACACCACATATTTT. Amino acids: CARGDFTGNTTYF.

J is TRBJ2-3 and V is TRBV5-1, with D possibly matching TRBD2 (5 bases). CDR1 and CDR2 from the germline V gene are SGHRS and YFSETQ. V lost 0 bases and J 2 bases, leaving 10 bases between the germline ends. The CDR3 totals 15 residues. The DNA of the CDR3 is TGCGCCAGCAGCTTGGAAGTACTAGTCACAGATACGCAGTATTTT. It codes for CASSLEVLVTDTQYF.

The chain is built from TRBV27 and TRBJ2-5, with D hard to call. The V end was cut by 0 bases, the J end by 5 bases, with 7 bases between. CDR1 and CDR2 from the germline V gene are MNHEY and SMNVEV (reference sequence). This CDR3 region has 13 residues. CDR3 coding DNA: TGTGCCAGCAGTTTATCCATCGCGGAGACCCAGTACTTC. Residues: CASSLSIAETQYF.

The gene calls are TRBV27 and TRBJ1-6; 8 bases agree with TRBD1. Germline-derived CDR1 and CDR2 are MNHEY and SMNVEV (reference sequence). V lost 2 bases to trimming and J lost 3 bases; unmatched junction nucleotides: 3. This CDR3 contains 16 residues. CDR3 coding DNA: TGTGCCAGCAGTTTACAGGGGGCCTTCTATAATTCACCCCTCCACTTT. Protein product: CASSLQGAFYNSPLHF.

V and J are TRBV4-1 and TRBJ1-5; D may be TRBD1 (5 bases). CDR1 and CDR2 (germline): MGHRA, YSYEKL. The CDR3 extends over 17 amino acids. With 8 bases removed from V and 0 bases from J, the gap between germline ends came to 20 bases. The CDR3 sequence: CASAAGGGAYSNQPQHF. The CDR3 nucleotides read TGCGCCAGCGCGGCCGGCGGCGGGGCGTATAGCAATCAGCCCCAGCATTTT.